This entry concerns a single T cell receptor beta chain. CDR1 and CDR2 (germline): GTSNPN, SVGIG (reference sequence). CDR3 length: 10 residues. Trimming removed 7 bases from V and 8 bases from J, with 8 bases in between. The method was immunoSEQ multiplex PCR; TCRdb's version includes in-frame clones alone and lacks a portion of them. The repertoire consists of some 140,000 clones, with 88% occurring once and the leading ten covering 4.5% to 7%. The data originate from a study of T cell responses to AZD1222 COVID-19 vaccine. V gene TRBV30 combines with J gene TRBJ1-4, with D unresolved. This sample comprised peripheral blood, obtained 28 days after the second AZD1222 dose. This TCR came from an adult who received the AZD1222 COVID-19 vaccine. The CDR3 nucleotides are TGTGCCTACTCAGAGGAAAAACTGTTTTTT. Its translation is CAYSEEKLFF.